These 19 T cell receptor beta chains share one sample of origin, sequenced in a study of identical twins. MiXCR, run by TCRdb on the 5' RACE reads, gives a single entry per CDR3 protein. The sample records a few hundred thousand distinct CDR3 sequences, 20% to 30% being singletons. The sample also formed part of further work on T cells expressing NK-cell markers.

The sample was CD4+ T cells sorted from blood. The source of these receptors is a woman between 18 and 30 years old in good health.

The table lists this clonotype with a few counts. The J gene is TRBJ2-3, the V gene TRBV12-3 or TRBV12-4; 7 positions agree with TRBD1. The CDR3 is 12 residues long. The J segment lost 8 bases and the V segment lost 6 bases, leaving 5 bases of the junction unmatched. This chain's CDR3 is CASSRHRGTQYF. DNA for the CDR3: TGTGCCAGCAGCAGACACAGGGGTACGCAGTATTTT.

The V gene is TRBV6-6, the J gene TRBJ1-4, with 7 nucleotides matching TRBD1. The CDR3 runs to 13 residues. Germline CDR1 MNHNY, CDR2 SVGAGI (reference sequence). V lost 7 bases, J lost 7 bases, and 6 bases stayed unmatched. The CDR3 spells CASTGGFAEKLFF. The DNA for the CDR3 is TGTGCCAGCACAGGGGGGTTCGCTGAAAAACTGTTTTTT.

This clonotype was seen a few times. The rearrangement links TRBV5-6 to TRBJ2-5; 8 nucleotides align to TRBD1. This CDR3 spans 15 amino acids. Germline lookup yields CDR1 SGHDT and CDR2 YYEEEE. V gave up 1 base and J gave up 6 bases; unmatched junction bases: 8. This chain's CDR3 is CASSLFRDRGQTQYF. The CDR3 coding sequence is TGTGCCAGCAGCTTGTTTCGCGACAGGGGACAGACCCAGTACTTC.

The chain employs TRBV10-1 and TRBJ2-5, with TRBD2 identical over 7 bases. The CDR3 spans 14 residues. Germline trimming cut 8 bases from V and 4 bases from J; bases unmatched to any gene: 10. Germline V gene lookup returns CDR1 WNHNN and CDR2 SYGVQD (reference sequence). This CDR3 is CASSPHAGVETQYF. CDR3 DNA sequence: TGCGCCAGCTCCCCCCACGCGGGAGTAGAGACCCAGTACTTC.

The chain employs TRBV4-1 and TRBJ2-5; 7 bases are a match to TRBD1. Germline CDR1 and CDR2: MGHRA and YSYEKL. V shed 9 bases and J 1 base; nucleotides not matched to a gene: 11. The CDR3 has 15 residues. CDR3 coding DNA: TGCGCCAGACTACCCCAAGGGACAGTCCAAGAGACCCAGTACTTC. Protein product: CARLPQGTVQETQYF.

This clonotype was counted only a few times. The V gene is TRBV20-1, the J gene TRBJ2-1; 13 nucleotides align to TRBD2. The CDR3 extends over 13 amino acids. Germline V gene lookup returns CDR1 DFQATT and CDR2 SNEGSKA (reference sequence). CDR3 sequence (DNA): TGCAGCGCGACTAGCGGGGGGTACAATGAGCAGTTCTTC. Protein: CSATSGGYNEQFF.

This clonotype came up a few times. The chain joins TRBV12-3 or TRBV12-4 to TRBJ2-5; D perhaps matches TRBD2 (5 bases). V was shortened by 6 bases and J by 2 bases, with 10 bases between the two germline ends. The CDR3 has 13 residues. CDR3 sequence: CASRRPGQETQYF. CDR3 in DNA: TGTGCCAGCAGACGCCCGGGACAAGAGACCCAGTACTTC.

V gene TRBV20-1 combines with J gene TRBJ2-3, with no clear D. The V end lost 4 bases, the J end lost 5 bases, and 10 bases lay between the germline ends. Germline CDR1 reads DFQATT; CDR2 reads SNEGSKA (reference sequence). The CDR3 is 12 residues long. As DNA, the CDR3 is TGCAGTGCTAAACGTCCGGGAGATACGCAGTATTTT. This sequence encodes CSAKRPGDTQYF.

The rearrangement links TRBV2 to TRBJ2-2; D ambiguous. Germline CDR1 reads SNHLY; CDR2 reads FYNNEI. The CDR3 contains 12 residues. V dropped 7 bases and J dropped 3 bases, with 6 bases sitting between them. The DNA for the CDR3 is TGTGCCAGCAATCTGGACACCGGGGAGCTGTTTTTT. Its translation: CASNLDTGELFF.

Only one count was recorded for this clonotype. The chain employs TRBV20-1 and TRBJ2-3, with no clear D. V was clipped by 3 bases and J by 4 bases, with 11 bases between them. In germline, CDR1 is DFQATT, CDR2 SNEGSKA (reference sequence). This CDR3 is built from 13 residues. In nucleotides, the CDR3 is TGCAGTGCTAGGAATGGGCCGCCAGATACGCAGTATTTT. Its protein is CSARNGPPDTQYF.

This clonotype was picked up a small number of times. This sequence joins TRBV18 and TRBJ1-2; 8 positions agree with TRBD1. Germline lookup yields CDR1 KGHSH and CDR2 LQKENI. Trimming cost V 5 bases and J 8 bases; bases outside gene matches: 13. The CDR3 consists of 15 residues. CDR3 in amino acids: CASSSTADRAIGYTF. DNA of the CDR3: TGTGCCAGCTCATCGACCGCGGACAGGGCTATCGGCTACACCTTC.

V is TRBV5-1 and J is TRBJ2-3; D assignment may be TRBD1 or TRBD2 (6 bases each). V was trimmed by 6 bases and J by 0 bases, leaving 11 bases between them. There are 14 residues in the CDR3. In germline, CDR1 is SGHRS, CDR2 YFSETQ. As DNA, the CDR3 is TGCGCCAGCAATGACGGGGGCAGCACAGATACGCAGTATTTT. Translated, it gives CASNDGGSTDTQYF.

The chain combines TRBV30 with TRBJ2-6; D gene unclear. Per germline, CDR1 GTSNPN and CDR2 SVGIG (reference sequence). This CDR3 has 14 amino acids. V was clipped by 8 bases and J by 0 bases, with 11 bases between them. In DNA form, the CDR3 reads TGTGCCGGAACCCCCACCTCTGGGGCCAACGTCCTGACTTTC. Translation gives CAGTPTSGANVLTF.

As DNA, the CDR3 is TGTGCCAGCTCACCACGCAGTACCACTGAAGCTTTCTTT. This gives the protein CASSPRSTTEAFF. V usage is TRBV18 and J usage is TRBJ1-1; unclear D gene. Germline values: CDR1 KGHSH, CDR2 LQKENI. This CDR3 region has 13 residues. Trimming removed 1 base from V and 4 bases from J, with 7 bases in between.

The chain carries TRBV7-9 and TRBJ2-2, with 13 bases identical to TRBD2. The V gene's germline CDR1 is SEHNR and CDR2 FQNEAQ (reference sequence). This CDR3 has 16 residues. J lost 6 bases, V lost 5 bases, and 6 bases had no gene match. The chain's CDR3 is CASSPGLAGAPGELFF. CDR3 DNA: TGTGCCAGCAGCCCAGGACTAGCGGGGGCCCCCGGGGAGCTGTTTTTT.

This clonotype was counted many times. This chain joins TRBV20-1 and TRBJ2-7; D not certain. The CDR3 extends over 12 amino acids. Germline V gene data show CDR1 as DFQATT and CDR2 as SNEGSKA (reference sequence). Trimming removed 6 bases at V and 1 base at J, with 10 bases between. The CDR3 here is CSAKRDSYEQYF. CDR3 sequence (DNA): TGCAGTGCCAAAAGGGATTCCTACGAGCAGTACTTC.

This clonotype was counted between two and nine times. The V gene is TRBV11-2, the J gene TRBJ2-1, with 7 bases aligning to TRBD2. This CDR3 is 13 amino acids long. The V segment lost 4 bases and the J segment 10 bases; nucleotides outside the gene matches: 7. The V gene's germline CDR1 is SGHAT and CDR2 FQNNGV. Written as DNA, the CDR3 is TGTGCCAGCAGCTCCGGAAATAGCGGGGAGCAGTTCTTC. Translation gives CASSSGNSGEQFF.

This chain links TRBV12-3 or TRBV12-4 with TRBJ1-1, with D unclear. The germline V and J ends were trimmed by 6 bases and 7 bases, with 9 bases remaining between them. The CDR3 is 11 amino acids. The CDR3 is CASRIKGEAFF. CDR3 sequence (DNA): TGTGCCAGCAGAATTAAGGGTGAAGCTTTCTTT.

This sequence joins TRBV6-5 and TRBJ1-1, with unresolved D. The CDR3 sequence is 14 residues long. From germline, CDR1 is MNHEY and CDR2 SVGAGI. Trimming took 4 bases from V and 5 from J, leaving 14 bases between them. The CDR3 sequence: CASSWRAPGTEAFF. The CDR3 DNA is TGTGCCAGCAGTTGGCGGGCCCCGGGAACTGAAGCTTTCTTT.